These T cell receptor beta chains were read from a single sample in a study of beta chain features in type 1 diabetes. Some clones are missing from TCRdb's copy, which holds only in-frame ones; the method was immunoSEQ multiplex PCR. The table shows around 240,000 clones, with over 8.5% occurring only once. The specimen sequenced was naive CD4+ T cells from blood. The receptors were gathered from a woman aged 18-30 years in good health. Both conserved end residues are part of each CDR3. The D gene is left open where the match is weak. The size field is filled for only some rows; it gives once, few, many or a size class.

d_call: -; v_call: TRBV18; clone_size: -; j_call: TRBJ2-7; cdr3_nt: TGTGCCAGCTCACGTGACAGGGAGGAAATTTCCTACGAGCAGTACTTC; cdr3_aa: CASSRDREEISYEQYF
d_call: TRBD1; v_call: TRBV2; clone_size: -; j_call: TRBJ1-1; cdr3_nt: TGTGCCAGATTCCGGGACAGGGACACTGAAGCTTTCTTT; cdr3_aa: CARFRDRDTEAFF
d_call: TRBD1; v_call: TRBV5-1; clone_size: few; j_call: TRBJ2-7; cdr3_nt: TGCGCCAGCAGCTCCCGGGACAGGGGCCCCTGGGGCTCCTACGAGCAGTACTTC; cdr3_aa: CASSSRDRGPWGSYEQYF
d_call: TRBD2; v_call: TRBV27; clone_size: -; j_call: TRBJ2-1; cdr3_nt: TGTGCCAGCACCCTAGGGACTAGCGGAAACAATGAGCAGTTCTTC; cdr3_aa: CASTLGTSGNNEQFF
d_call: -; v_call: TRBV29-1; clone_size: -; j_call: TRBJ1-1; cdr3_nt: TGCAGCGTTGAAGACGGGAACACTGAAGCTTTCTTT; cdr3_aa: CSVEDGNTEAFF
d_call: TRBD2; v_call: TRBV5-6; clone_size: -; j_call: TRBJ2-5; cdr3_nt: TGTGCCAGCAGAAGCGGGGGGACCTACCAAGAGACCCAGTACTTC; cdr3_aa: CASRSGGTYQETQYF
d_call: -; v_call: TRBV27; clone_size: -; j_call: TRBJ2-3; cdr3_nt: TGTGCCAGCAGCCGGGACTGGAGCACAGATACGCAGTATTTT; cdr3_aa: CASSRDWSTDTQYF
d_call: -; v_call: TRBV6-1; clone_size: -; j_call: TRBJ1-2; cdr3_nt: TGTGCCAGCGGGGGCAGGTATGGCTACACCTTC; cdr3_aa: CASGGRYGYTF
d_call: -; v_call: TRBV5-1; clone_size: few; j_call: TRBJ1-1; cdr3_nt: TGCGCCAGCAGCTTGGACAGGGACACTGAAGCTTTCTTT; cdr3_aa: CASSLDRDTEAFF
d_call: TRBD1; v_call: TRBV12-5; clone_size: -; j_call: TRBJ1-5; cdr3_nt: TGTGCTAGTGGTTTGGTCCGACAGGGAAAGCAGCCCCAGCATTTT; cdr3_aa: CASGLVRQGKQPQHF
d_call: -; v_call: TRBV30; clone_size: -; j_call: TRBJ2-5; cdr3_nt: TGTGCCTGGAGCCCCAAAGAGACCCAGTACTTC; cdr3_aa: CAWSPKETQYF
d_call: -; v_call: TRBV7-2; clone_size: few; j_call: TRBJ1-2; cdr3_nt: TGTGCCAGCAGCTTAGCGGCGGGTAGGGGCTACACCTTC; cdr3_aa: CASSLAAGRGYTF
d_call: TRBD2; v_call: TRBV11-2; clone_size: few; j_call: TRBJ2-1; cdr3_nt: TGTGCCAGCAGCTCATTTGGAGCGGGAGACTACAATGAGCAGTTCTTC; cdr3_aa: CASSSFGAGDYNEQFF
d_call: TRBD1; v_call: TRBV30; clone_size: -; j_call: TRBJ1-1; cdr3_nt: TGTGCCTGGGGGGGGCGGGACAGCCTCCGGGACACTGAAGCTTTCTTT; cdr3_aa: CAWGGRDSLRDTEAFF
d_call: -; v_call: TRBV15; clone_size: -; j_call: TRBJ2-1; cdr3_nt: TGTGCCACCAGCATGAGTCCGGGGGGCGGTGATGAGCAGTTCTTC; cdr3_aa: CATSMSPGGGDEQFF
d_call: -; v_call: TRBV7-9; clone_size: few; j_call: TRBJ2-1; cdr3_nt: TGTGCCAGCAGCTTAGAAGGGGGTCAGTTCTTC; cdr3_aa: CASSLEGGQFF
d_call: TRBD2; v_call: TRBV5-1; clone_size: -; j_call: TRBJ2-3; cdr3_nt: TGCGCCAGCAGCTTGGAAGGTAGCGGGACTAGCACAGATACGCAGTATTTT; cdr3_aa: CASSLEGSGTSTDTQYF
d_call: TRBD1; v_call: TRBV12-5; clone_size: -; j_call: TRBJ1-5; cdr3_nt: TGTGCTAGTGGTTTGACCCGAACAGGGGGCGGCAATCAGCCCCAGCATTTT; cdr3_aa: CASGLTRTGGGNQPQHF
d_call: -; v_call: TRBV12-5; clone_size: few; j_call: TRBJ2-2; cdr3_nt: TGTGCTAGTGGTTTGTGGTGGGAGATGAACACCGGGGAGCTGTTTTTT; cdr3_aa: CASGLWWEMNTGELFF
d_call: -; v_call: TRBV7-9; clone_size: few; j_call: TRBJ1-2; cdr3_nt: TGTGCCAGCAGCTTGCGGGGGGGCGACTATGGCTACACCTTC; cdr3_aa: CASSLRGGDYGYTF
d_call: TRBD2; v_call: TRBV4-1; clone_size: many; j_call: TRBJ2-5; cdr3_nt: TGCGCCAGCAGCCAAGCCCTCGCCGGGACTAGAGGCCAAGAGACCCAGTACTTC; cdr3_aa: CASSQALAGTRGQETQYF
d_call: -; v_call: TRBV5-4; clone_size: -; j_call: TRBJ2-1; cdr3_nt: TGTGCCAGCAGGTCGGGACTCATAAATGAGCAGTTCTTC; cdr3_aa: CASRSGLINEQFF
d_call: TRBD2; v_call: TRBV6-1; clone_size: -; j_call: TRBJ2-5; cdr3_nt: TGTGCCAGCAGTGAGTCGGGGGGAGGTGAGACCCAGTACTTC; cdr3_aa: CASSESGGGETQYF
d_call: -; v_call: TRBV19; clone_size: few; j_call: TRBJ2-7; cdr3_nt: TGTGCCAGTAGTGTGGGCGACGAGCAGTACTTC; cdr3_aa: CASSVGDEQYF
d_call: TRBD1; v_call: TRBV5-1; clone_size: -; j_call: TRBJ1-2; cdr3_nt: TGCGCCAGCAGCCTCGGACAGGGGGTGGGGTTTGGCTACACCTTC; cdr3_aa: CASSLGQGVGFGYTF
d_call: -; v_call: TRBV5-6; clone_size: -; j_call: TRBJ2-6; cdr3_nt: -; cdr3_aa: CASILAVTGFGSGANVLTF
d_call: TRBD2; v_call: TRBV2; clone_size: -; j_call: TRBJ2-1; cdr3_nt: TGTGCCAGCAGGACCGGGACTAGCGGGATAAATGAGCAGTTCTTC; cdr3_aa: CASRTGTSGINEQFF
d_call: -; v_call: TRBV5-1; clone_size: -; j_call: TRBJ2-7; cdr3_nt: TGCGCCAGCAGGAGAGACCAGGTGGGGCGCGAGCAGTACTTC; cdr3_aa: CASRRDQVGREQYF
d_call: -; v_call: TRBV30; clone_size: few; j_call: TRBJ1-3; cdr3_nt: TGTGCCTGGAGGACAGGTTACTCTGGAAACACCATATATTTT; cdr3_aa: CAWRTGYSGNTIYF
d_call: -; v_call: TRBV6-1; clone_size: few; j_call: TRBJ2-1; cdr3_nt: TGTGCCAGCAACGGACTGATCAATGAGCAGTTCTTC; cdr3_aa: CASNGLINEQFF
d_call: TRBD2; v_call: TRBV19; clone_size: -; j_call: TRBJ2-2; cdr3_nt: TGTGCCAGTAGCGACGGGACTAGCGGGGGCTGGAACACCGGGGAGCTGTTTTTT; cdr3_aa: CASSDGTSGGWNTGELFF
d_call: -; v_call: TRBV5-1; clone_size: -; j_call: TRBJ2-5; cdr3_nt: TGCGCCAGCAGCTCCCTGACAGGTGGCCAAGAGACCCAGTACTTC; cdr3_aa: CASSSLTGGQETQYF
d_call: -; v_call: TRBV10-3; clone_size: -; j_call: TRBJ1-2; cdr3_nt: TGTGCCATCAGTGAGTCACTTCGGGGGACCGACTATGGCTACACCTTC; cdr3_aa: CAISESLRGTDYGYTF
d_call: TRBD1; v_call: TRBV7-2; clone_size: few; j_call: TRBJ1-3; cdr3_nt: TGTGCCAGCAGTCTACAGGGGGCAAGAAACACCATATATTTT; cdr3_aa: CASSLQGARNTIYF
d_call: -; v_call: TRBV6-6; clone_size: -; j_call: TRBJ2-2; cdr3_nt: TGTGCCAGCAGTCTGACAGGTCCCACCGGGGAGCTGTTTTTT; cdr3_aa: CASSLTGPTGELFF
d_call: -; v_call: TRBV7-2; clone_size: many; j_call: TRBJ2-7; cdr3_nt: TGTGCCAGCAGCCCCCAGCGGGCCTACGAGCAGTACTTC; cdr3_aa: CASSPQRAYEQYF
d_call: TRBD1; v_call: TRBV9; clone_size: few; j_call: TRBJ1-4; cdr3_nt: TGTGCCAGCAGCGCGGGACAGGTTGAAAAACTGTTTTTT; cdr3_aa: CASSAGQVEKLFF
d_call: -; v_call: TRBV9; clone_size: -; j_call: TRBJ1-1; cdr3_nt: TGTGCCAGCAGCGCGACAGGAAACACTGAAGCTTTCTTT; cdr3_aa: CASSATGNTEAFF
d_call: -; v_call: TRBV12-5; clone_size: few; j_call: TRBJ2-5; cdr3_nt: TGTGCTAGTGGGGGCCCCGCGCAGTCCCAAGAGACCCAGTACTTC; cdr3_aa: CASGGPAQSQETQYF
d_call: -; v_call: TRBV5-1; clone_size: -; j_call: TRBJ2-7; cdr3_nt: TGCGCCAGCAGCTTGGGCGCCGGGGAGCAGTACTTC; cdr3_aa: CASSLGAGEQYF
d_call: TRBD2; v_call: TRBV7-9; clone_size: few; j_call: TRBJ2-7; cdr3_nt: TGTGCCAGCAGCCCCATCGGGGGTCCGCGCGGGAGTGGCTCCTACGAGCAGTACTTC; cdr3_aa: CASSPIGGPRGSGSYEQYF